A single sample is the source of the 18 T cell receptor beta chains below, sequenced in a study of CD8+ T cells in alopecia areata. Stated treatment: oral pan-JAK inhibitor, 5-10 mg twice daily. Extracted from the samples, RNA was reverse transcribed into cDNA to serve as the sequencing template. This table comes from immunoSEQ multiplex PCR, and its TCRdb copy is limited to in-frame clones, with some not included. The table lists around 300,000 clones, 60% of them singletons. The sample in question was CD4+ T cells sorted from blood, obtained around week 52, from a patient treated with tofacitinib. These receptor sequences come from a human donor with alopecia areata.

This chain links TRBV6-1 with TRBJ2-2; the D gene is possibly TRBD2 (5 bases). The germline V gene has CDR1 MNHNS and CDR2 SASEGT. Trimming shortened V by 2 bases and J by 5 bases, and 9 bases separated the two germline ends. This CDR3 is built from 14 residues. CDR3 protein: CASSELWRTGELFF. CDR3 nucleotide sequence: TGTGCCAGCAGTGAACTTTGGAGGACCGGGGAGCTGTTTTTT.

The V and J genes are TRBV19 and TRBJ1-5; no reliable D call. V shed 0 bases and J shed 0 bases, with 6 bases lying between them. This CDR3 is built from 15 residues. Germline V gene lookup returns CDR1 LNHDA and CDR2 SQIVND (reference sequence). CDR3 DNA sequence: TGTGCCAGTAGTATAGAAACACATAGCAATCAGCCCCAGCATTTT. This encodes CASSIETHSNQPQHF.

V is TRBV6-1 and J is TRBJ2-7, with D possibly TRBD1 on 5 matching bases. CDR3 length: 11 amino acids. Trimming shortened V by 6 bases and J by 3 bases, and 6 bases separated the two germline ends. CDR1 and CDR2 (germline): MNHNS, SASEGT. Here the CDR3 reads CASRGDYEQYF. CDR3 nucleotides: TGTGCCAGCAGAGGGGACTACGAGCAGTACTTC.

The rearrangement links TRBV14 to TRBJ1-1; no clear D gene. The CDR3 is 14 amino acids. CDR1 is SGHDN, CDR2 FVKESK, per germline. The germline V and J ends were trimmed by 0 bases and 2 bases, with 7 bases remaining between them. CDR3 coding DNA: TGTGCCAGCAGCCAAGATACAGTAAACACTGAAGCTTTCTTT. This gives the protein CASSQDTVNTEAFF.

This clone was counted between two and nine times. This chain joins TRBV11-2 and TRBJ2-1, with TRBD2 matching 10 bases. V trimming: 1 base; J trimming: 8 bases; junction bases outside the gene matches: 11. CDR1 and CDR2 (germline): SGHAT, FQNNGV. The CDR3 extends over 17 amino acids. The DNA of the CDR3 is TGTGCCAGCAGCTTAGGGTCCAGCGGGGGGGCCTATGATGAGCAGTTCTTC. Protein product: CASSLGSSGGAYDEQFF. The whole variable domain, remainder taken from reference TRBV11-2 and TRBJ2-1, is EAGVAQSPRYKIIEKRQSVAFWCNPISGHATLYWYQQILGQGPKLLIQFQNNGVVDDSQLPKDRFSAERLKGVDSTLKIQPAKLEDSAVYLCASSLGSSGGAYDEQFFGPGTRLTVL.

A few counts support this clone. The rearrangement joins TRBV18 to TRBJ2-1; TRBD1 aligns across 7 bases. CDR3 size: 15 residues. V dropped 3 bases and J dropped 5; count of bases not matched to a gene: 7. From germline, CDR1 is KGHSH and CDR2 LQKENI. The CDR3 nucleotides are TGTGCCAGCTCACCCGACAGGGTTGGGGACAATGAGCAGTTCTTC. Encoded protein: CASSPDRVGDNEQFF.

As for this clone: In the same sample, other DNA sequences code for this CDR3. The rearrangement uses TRBV29-1 and TRBJ2-7, with a possible D match to TRBD1 (5 bases). V dropped 3 bases and J dropped 2 bases, with 8 bases sitting between them. CDR3 length: 12 amino acids. Germline CDR1 and CDR2: SQVTM and ANQGSEA. In DNA, the CDR3 is TGCAGCGTTGAGCAGGGTCCCTACGAGCAGTACTTC. This encodes CSVEQGPYEQYF.

The chain is built from TRBV5-6 and TRBJ2-1; weak D call: TRBD2 (5 bases). From germline, CDR1 is SGHDT and CDR2 YYEEEE. This CDR3 spans 16 amino acids. With 1 base removed from V and 0 bases from J, the gap between germline ends came to 11 bases. CDR3 sequence (DNA): TGTGCCAGCAGCTTGCCGGGAAAGGGCTCCTACAATGAGCAGTTCTTC. Amino acid sequence: CASSLPGKGSYNEQFF.

The rearrangement joins TRBV30 to TRBJ2-2; TRBD2 might be the D (6 bases). V was cut by 3 bases and J by 2 bases, with 13 bases left in between. Germline CDR1 and CDR2: GTSNPN and SVGIG (reference sequence). The CDR3 is 15 residues long. CDR3 residues: CAWRGTFPNTGELFF. The CDR3 DNA reads TGTGCCTGGAGGGGGACTTTCCCTAACACCGGGGAGCTGTTTTTT.

The genes are TRBV5-1 and TRBJ1-3; D is undetermined. Trimming pared 0 bases from V and 4 bases from J, leaving 5 bases between. The CDR3 sequence is 13 residues long. Germline CDR1 reads SGHRS; CDR2 reads YFSETQ. CDR3 nucleotides: TGCGCCAGCAGCTTGGACGGCGGAAACACCATATATTTT. This translates into CASSLDGGNTIYF.

The V and J genes are TRBV4-3 and TRBJ1-1, with D possibly TRBD1 on 5 matching bases. Germline assignment: CDR1 LGHNA and CDR2 YSLEER. This CDR3 comprises 15 residues. V was clipped by 1 base and J by 5 bases, with 14 bases between them. The DNA for the CDR3 is TGCGCCAGCAGCCAAGGTATTGGGGGGGGAACTGAAGCTTTCTTT. This codes for CASSQGIGGGTEAFF.

This sequence joins TRBV30 and TRBJ2-1, with TRBD1 matching over 8 bases. Germline V gives CDR1 GTSNPN, CDR2 SVGIG (reference sequence). The CDR3 consists of 12 residues. V was clipped by 4 bases and J by 5 bases; unmatched bases: 1. CDR3 nucleotides: TGTGCCTGGATGGACAGGGACAATGAGCAGTTCTTC. This codes for CAWMDRDNEQFF. The entire variable domain, with the rest obtained from reference TRBV30 and TRBJ2-1, is as follows: SQTIHQWPATLVQPVGSPLSLECTVEGTSNPNLYWYRQAAGRGLQLLFYSVGIGQISSEVPQNLSASRPQDRQFILSSKKLLLSDSGFYLCAWMDRDNEQFFGPGTRLTVL.

The chain is built from TRBV9 and TRBJ1-1; D gene ambiguous. Trimming shortened V by 0 bases and J by 3 bases, and 6 bases separated the two germline ends. Germline values: CDR1 SGDLS, CDR2 YYNGEE. The CDR3 length is 13 residues. The CDR3 sequence: CASSVAGYTEAFF. The CDR3 region has the DNA TGTGCCAGCAGCGTAGCGGGGTACACTGAAGCTTTCTTT.

This chain links TRBV29-1 with TRBJ2-7; D perhaps matches TRBD1 (5 bases). Trimming removed 4 bases from V and 7 bases from J, with 8 bases in between. The CDR3 consists of 10 residues. The germline gives CDR1 SQVTM, CDR2 ANQGSEA. DNA of the CDR3: TGCAGCGTTGGACAGTCTGAGCAGTACTTC. It encodes CSVGQSEQYF.

This chain links TRBV30 with TRBJ2-6; 7 bases fit TRBD1. Unmatched junction bases numbered 3, after V lost 5 bases and J lost 2 bases. Germline values: CDR1 GTSNPN, CDR2 SVGIG (reference sequence). The CDR3 runs 14 residues. The CDR3 loop reads CAWGRGTGANVLTF. The CDR3 bases are TGTGCCTGGGGCAGGGGGACTGGGGCCAACGTCCTGACTTTC.

J is TRBJ1-2 and V is TRBV4-3, with unresolved D. This CDR3 is 15 amino acids long. V was pared by 0 bases and J by 2 bases, with 10 bases between. Germline CDR1 is LGHNA and CDR2 is YSLEER. In DNA form, the CDR3 reads TGCGCCAGCAGCCAAGAAACTGGAGCAAACTATGGCTACACCTTC. This codes for CASSQETGANYGYTF.

The V call is TRBV9, the J call TRBJ2-3; the D gene is possibly TRBD1 (5 bases). Germline lookup yields CDR1 SGDLS and CDR2 YYNGEE. CDR3 size: 14 residues. The V end was cut by 1 base, the J end by 3 bases, with 9 bases between. In DNA form, the CDR3 reads TGTGCCAGCAGCGTACAGGGTATAACAGATACGCAGTATTTT. Translating it yields CASSVQGITDTQYF.

This clone has more than one count but fewer than ten. The chain couples TRBV5-1 to TRBJ1-1; TRBD1 matches at 7 bases. V trimming: 0 bases; J trimming: 1 base; junction bases outside the gene matches: 0. The V gene's germline CDR1 is SGHRS and CDR2 YFSETQ. The CDR3 consists of 14 residues. CDR3 bases: TGCGCCAGCAGCTTGGACAGGGGGAACACTGAAGCTTTCTTT. It translates to CASSLDRGNTEAFF.